Listed here are 4 T cell receptor beta chains from one sample, sequenced in a study of cytomegalovirus exposure and HLA in healthy donors (dated by TCRdb to about 2017). The library was made by the immunoSEQ multiplex PCR assay. For the multiplex PCR, a mixture combining 60 forward primers for TCR Vbeta segments and 13 reverse primers for TCR Jbeta segments was used. TCRdb provides this immuneACCESS table in a form limited to in-frame rearrangements. Some clones are lacking; in checked studies, under half of them reflect an unresolved V gene, and why the rest are absent is not known. The sample yields 150,000 to 200,000 clones; about 80% were counted once. 11% to 15% of the sample is in the top ten clones. The specimen sequenced was PBMCs. Source of these receptors: a man aged 50 or older in good health and CMV-seropositive.

The chain couples TRBV28 to TRBJ1-4; 9 nucleotides line up with TRBD1. The CDR3 length is 15 residues. Losses at the gene ends were 3 bases for V and 8 bases for J; bases not matched to a gene: 7. CDR1 MDHEN and CDR2 SYDVKM come from the germline V gene. The CDR3 bases are TGTGCCAGCAGTTTGGGGGGACAGGGCAAGGAAAAACTGTTTTTT. This codes for CASSLGGQGKEKLFF.

V gene TRBV2 combines with J gene TRBJ2-5; 11 bases are a match to TRBD2. The CDR3 extends over 16 amino acids. Trimming cost V 2 bases and J 5 bases; bases outside gene matches: 7. Germline CDR1 and CDR2: SNHLY and FYNNEI. The CDR3 bases are TGTGCCAGCAGTGAATGGCTAGCGGGGGGTAGGGAGACCCAGTACTTC. This sequence encodes CASSEWLAGGRETQYF. The full variable domain, rest sourced from reference TRBV2 and TRBJ2-5, is EPEVTQTPSHQVTQMGQEVILRCVPISNHLYFYWYRQILGQKVEFLVSFYNNEISEKSEIFDDQFSVERPDGSNFTLKIRSTKLEDSAMYFCASSEWLAGGRETQYFGPGTRLLVL.

V and J are TRBV30 and TRBJ2-5; the D gene is possibly TRBD1 (6 bases). V lost 4 bases to trimming and J lost 4 bases, with 19 bases between them. CDR3 length: 15 amino acids. Germline V gene data show CDR1 as GTSNPN and CDR2 as SVGIG (reference sequence). CDR3 sequence reads: CAWMRTGTPGETQYF. CDR3 DNA sequence: TGTGCCTGGATGCGAACCGGGACACCGGGAGAGACCCAGTACTTC.

V usage is TRBV18 and J usage is TRBJ2-1, with D perhaps matching TRBD1 (6 bases). CDR1 is KGHSH and CDR2 is LQKENI in the germline V gene. The CDR3 contains 13 residues. The ends were cut back, 6 bases at V and 6 bases at J, with 12 bases in the middle. CDR3 residues: CASSLGQLNEQFF. CDR3 in DNA: TGTGCCAGCTCCCTTGGACAGCTCAATGAGCAGTTCTTC.